This is a list of T cell receptor beta chains from one sample in a study of blood T cell repertoires in COVID-19. The assay was immunoSEQ multiplex PCR, and TCRdb's table has in-frame clones only and misses some. The repertoire includes 120,000 to 150,000 clones, around nine tenths of them detected once, and roughly 10% sits in the top ten. The sample consisted of peripheral blood. The receptor source for this set is a man aged 45-65 years with active or convalescent COVID-19. Both conserved end residues are part of each CDR3. A D gene is named only where the DNA matches it firmly. Size is stated for part of the rows, as once, few or many counts, or as a class when the clone is expanded.

D,V,size,J,CDR3,DNA
TRBD1,TRBV7-2,.,TRBJ2-3,CASSLGTGMSDTQYF,TGTGCCAGCAGCTTAGGGACAGGGATGTCAGATACGCAGTATTTT
.,TRBV6-1,.,TRBJ2-7,CASSDIYEQYF,TGTGCCAGCAGTGACATCTACGAGCAGTACTTC
.,TRBV9,.,TRBJ1-1,CASSPRRGLDTEAFF,TGTGCCAGCAGCCCCCGCCGGGGGTTGGACACTGAAGCTTTCTTT
.,TRBV5-1,.,TRBJ2-5,CASSLVPGETQYF,TGCGCCAGCAGCTTAGTACCGGGAGAGACCCAGTACTTC
TRBD1,TRBV6-5,once,TRBJ2-7,CASRQRTGGFHEQYF,TGTGCCAGCAGACAAAGGACAGGGGGCTTCCACGAGCAGTACTTC
TRBD1,TRBV14,.,TRBJ2-7,CASSPGTGGYEQYF,TGTGCCAGCAGCCCCGGGACAGGGGGCTACGAGCAGTACTTC
TRBD2,TRBV2,.,TRBJ2-1,CASRLRTSGRLYNEQFF,TGTGCCAGCAGACTACGGACTAGCGGGAGATTGTACAATGAGCAGTTCTTC
.,TRBV13,.,TRBJ2-1,CASSLAGAYNEQFF,TGTGCCAGCAGCTTAGCGGGAGCCTACAATGAGCAGTTCTTC
TRBD1,TRBV13,.,TRBJ1-1,CASSLGTGGRVRTEAFF,TGTGCCAGCAGCTTAGGCACAGGGGGCCGGGTGAGGACTGAAGCTTTCTTT
TRBD1,TRBV7-6,.,TRBJ2-7,CASSLVQGVATRGYEQYF,TGTGCCAGCAGCTTAGTCCAGGGGGTGGCCACACGCGGCTACGAGCAGTACTTC
.,TRBV19,.,TRBJ2-7,CASSIAGTFSYEQYF,TGTGCCAGTAGTATAGCGGGGACTTTTTCCTACGAGCAGTACTTC
.,TRBV19,once,TRBJ2-7,CASSSIGGPLYEQYF,TGTGCCAGTAGTTCAATAGGAGGTCCCCTATACGAGCAGTACTTC
TRBD1,TRBV7-9,.,TRBJ2-3,CASSLGTGDTQYF,TGTGCCAGCAGCTTAGGGACAGGAGATACGCAGTATTTT
TRBD2,TRBV3-1/TRBV3-2,.,TRBJ2-7,CASSHGTSGSYEQYF,TGTGCCAGCAGCCATGGGACTAGCGGGAGCTACGAGCAGTACTTC
.,TRBV24-1,.,TRBJ2-5,CATSDSVETQYF,TGTGCCACCAGTGACTCGGTCGAGACCCAGTACTTC
.,TRBV19,.,TRBJ2-3,CASSIVGRLVTDTQYF,TGTGCCAGTAGTATAGTGGGCCGACTAGTGACAGATACGCAGTATTTT
TRBD2,TRBV2,once,TRBJ2-3,CASSFTSVTDTQYF,TGTGCCAGCAGTTTTACTAGCGTCACAGATACGCAGTATTTT
.,TRBV9,.,TRBJ1-3,CASSVAGARDTIYF,TGTGCCAGCAGCGTAGCGGGAGCCCGGGACACCATATATTTT
.,TRBV5-1,.,TRBJ2-3,CASSRRGEEGDTQYF,TGCGCCAGCAGCCGCAGGGGGGAGGAGGGAGATACGCAGTATTTT
TRBD1,TRBV2,.,TRBJ2-1,CASSPGQGSYNEQFF,TGTGCCAGCAGTCCGGGACAGGGCTCCTACAATGAGCAGTTCTTC
.,TRBV1,.,TRBJ2-7,CTSSQDPTGGVNEQYF,TGCACCAGCAGCCAAGATCCCACAGGGGGAGTGAACGAGCAGTACTTC
TRBD2,TRBV6-2/TRBV6-3,.,TRBJ2-7,CASSPRGGTYEQYF,TGTGCCAGCAGCCCCCGGGGGGGAACCTACGAGCAGTACTTC
TRBD2,TRBV9,once,TRBJ2-1,CASSPPRASGISYNEQFF,TGTGCCAGCAGCCCCCCGCGGGCTAGCGGGATATCCTACAATGAGCAGTTCTTC
.,TRBV4-2,.,TRBJ1-1,CASSPEQDSSGNTEAFF,TGTGCCAGCAGCCCCGAACAGGATTCTTCGGGGAACACTGAAGCTTTCTTT
TRBD1,TRBV3-1/TRBV3-2,.,TRBJ1-1,CASSPQQGMNTEAFF,TGTGCCAGCAGCCCTCAACAGGGGATGAACACTGAAGCTTTCTTT
TRBD1,TRBV29-1,once,TRBJ1-1,CSGGQGNTEAFF,TGCAGCGGCGGACAGGGTAACACTGAAGCTTTCTTT
.,TRBV7-2,.,TRBJ1-2,CASSLDSSNYGYTF,TGTGCCAGCAGCTTAGATTCCTCTAACTATGGCTACACCTTC
TRBD1,TRBV6-5,.,TRBJ2-1,CASKTGGAFNEQFF,TGTGCCAGCAAGACAGGGGGCGCGTTCAATGAGCAGTTCTTC
.,TRBV7-6,once,TRBJ2-1,CASSLVVTTNNEQFF,TGTGCCAGCAGCTTAGTGGTCACTACCAACAATGAGCAGTTCTTC
.,TRBV7-2,few,TRBJ1-5,CASSFRSLGGSNQPQHF,TGTGCCAGCAGCTTCCGGAGCCTCGGGGGGAGCAATCAGCCCCAGCATTTT
TRBD2,TRBV11-2,.,TRBJ2-1,CASSYTGLAGGPRLDEQFF,TGTGCCAGCAGCTACACCGGACTAGCGGGAGGGCCCCGGCTCGATGAGCAGTTCTTC
.,TRBV24-1,.,TRBJ2-1,CATSGQRSYNEQFF,TGTGCCACCAGTGGGCAGCGTTCCTACAATGAGCAGTTCTTC
.,TRBV5-1,.,TRBJ2-3,CASSSRQSDTQYF,TGCGCCAGCAGCTCACGACAGTCAGATACGCAGTATTTT
.,TRBV10-3,once,TRBJ2-2,CAISGTDTGELFF,TGTGCCATCAGTGGGACAGACACCGGGGAGCTGTTTTTT
TRBD2,TRBV18,once,TRBJ2-7,CASSEGTSGLEQYF,TGTGCCAGCTCGGAAGGGACTAGCGGCCTCGAGCAGTACTTC
.,TRBV30,.,TRBJ1-2,CATRSGNYGYTF,TGTGCCACGCGTTCAGGGAACTATGGCTACACCTTC
.,TRBV6-5,once,TRBJ1-1,CASSSHTEAFF,TGTGCCAGCAGCTCCCACACTGAAGCTTTCTTT
.,TRBV28,.,TRBJ2-5,CASSLGGGGAQETQYF,TGTGCCAGCAGTTTAGGGGGAGGGGGGGCACAAGAGACCCAGTACTTC
.,TRBV12-3/TRBV12-4,.,TRBJ2-5,CASSLTGETQYF,TGTGCCAGCAGTTTAACGGGGGAGACCCAGTACTTC
.,TRBV5-4,.,TRBJ2-3,CASSLRIGADTQYF,TGTGCCAGCAGCCTGCGAATAGGGGCCGATACGCAGTATTTT
TRBD2,TRBV28,.,TRBJ2-1,CASKTTSGNNEQFF,TGTGCCAGCAAGACCACTAGCGGAAACAATGAGCAGTTCTTC
TRBD1,TRBV5-4,once,TRBJ1-4,CASSLEPGQGGGKLFF,TGTGCCAGCAGCTTGGAACCGGGACAGGGAGGTGGGAAACTGTTTTTT
TRBD1,TRBV5-1,.,TRBJ2-5,CAREDRGRRETQYF,TGCGCCAGAGAAGACAGGGGGCGGAGGGAGACCCAGTACTTC
TRBD1,TRBV28,.,TRBJ1-5,CASSLGQGINQPQHF,TGTGCCAGCAGTCTAGGACAGGGGATCAATCAGCCCCAGCATTTT
.,TRBV19,.,TRBJ2-7,CASSPRGPSYEQYF,TGTGCCAGTAGTCCTCGAGGGCCCTCCTACGAGCAGTACTTC